This TCR beta chain was sequenced during a study of molecular identifiers for immune sequencing clone quantification. Across the whole study: Four of five RNA aliquots from roughly 21,000 or 96,000 naive CD8 T cells were sequenced.

Between the trimmed V and J ends, which lost 3 bases and 4 bases, there was a span of 13 bases. This CDR3 has 14 amino acids. Germline loops: CDR1 LGHNA, CDR2 YSLEER. In TCRdb, the PCR reads were re-called with MiXCR into one record per CDR3 protein. The table includes under 600,000 distinct CDR3 sequences, around 23% detected once. This chain links TRBV4-3 with TRBJ2-7; D is possibly TRBD1 (5 bases). The sequence was collected from a human donor in good health. Some libraries in this study had Jurkat cell RNA spiked in. The specimen was naive CD8+ T cells from blood, with Jurkat cell RNA spiked in. Sample subset: FACS-sorted CD8+CD4-CCR7+CD45RA+ naive T cells. The CDR3 sequence: CASSQTVDGYEQYF. The CDR3 bases are TGCGCCAGCAGCCAGACAGTCGATGGTTACGAGCAGTACTTC.